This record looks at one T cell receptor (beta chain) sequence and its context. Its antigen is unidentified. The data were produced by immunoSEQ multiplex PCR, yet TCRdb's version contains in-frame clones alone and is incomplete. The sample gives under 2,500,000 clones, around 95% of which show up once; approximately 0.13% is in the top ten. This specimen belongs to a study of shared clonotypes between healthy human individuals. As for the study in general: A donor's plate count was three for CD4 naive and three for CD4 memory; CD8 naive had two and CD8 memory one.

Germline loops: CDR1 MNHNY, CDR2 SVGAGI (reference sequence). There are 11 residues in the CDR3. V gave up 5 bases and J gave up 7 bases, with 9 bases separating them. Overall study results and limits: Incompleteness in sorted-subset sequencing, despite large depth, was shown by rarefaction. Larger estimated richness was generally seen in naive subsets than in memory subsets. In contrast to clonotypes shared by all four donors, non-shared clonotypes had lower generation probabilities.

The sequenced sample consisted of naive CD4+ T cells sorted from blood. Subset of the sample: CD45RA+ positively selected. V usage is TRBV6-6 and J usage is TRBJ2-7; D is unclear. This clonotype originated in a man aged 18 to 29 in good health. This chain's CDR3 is CASSTLIEQYF. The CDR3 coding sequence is TGTGCCAGCAGTACATTAATAGAGCAGTACTTC.